This T cell receptor beta chain is drawn from a study of resident and recirculating memory T cells in vitiligo. Overall study context: Shave-biopsy epidermis from lesional and nonlesional skin was sequenced alongside PBMCs. Whole samples, not sorted cells, were homogenized and used for genomic DNA extraction.

Profiling relied on immunoSEQ multiplex PCR, and the TCRdb table lists in-frame clones only, not all of them. The table records fewer than 85,000 clones, about 90% of them present only once. The length of the CDR3 is 19 residues. Germline CDR1 is MDHEN and CDR2 is SYDVKM. Trimming shortened V by 3 bases and J by 2 bases, and 26 bases separated the two germline ends. Sequencing input: blood. V is TRBV28 and J is TRBJ2-7, with D possibly TRBD1 on 6 matching bases. The TCR originated in a male donor with vitiligo. The CDR3 DNA follows: TGTGCCAGCAGTTTTATGCCCCCCTTGTTCAGGGGCGAACCCTACGAGCAGTACTTC. This translates into CASSFMPPLFRGEPYEQYF.